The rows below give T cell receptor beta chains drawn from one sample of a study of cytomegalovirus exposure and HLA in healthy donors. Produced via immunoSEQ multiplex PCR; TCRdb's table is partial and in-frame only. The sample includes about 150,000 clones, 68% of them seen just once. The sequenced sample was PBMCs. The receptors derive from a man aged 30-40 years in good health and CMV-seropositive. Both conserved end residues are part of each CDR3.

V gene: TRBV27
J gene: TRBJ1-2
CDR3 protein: CASRSRGGLYGYTF

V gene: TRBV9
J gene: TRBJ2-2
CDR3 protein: CASSVGSREWGELFF

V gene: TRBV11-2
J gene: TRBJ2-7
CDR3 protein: CASSLDEGLGEQYF

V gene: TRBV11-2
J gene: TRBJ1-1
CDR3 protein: CASSFGEGGNTEAFF

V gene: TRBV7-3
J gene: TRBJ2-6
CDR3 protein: CASSSTGNRLSGANVLTF

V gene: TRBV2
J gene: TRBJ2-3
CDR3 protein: CASLREISTDTQYF

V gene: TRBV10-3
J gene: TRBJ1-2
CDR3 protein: CAISDQGGYTF

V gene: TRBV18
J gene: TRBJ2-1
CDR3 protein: CASSPPGLAGREQFF

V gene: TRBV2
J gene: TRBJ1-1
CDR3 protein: CASSPAGGGVYTEAFF

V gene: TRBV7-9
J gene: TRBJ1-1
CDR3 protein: CASSLGGSGTEAFF

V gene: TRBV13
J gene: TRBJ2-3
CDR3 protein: CATEAGSRDTQYF

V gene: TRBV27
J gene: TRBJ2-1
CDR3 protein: CASSKQGGEYNEQFF

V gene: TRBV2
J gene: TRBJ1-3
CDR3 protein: CASSEPRGSGNTIYF

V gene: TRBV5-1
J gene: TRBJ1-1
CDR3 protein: CASSADRGPLNTEAFF

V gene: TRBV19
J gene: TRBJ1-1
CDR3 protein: CASRPQGAIRSEAFF

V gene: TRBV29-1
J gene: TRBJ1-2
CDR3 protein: CSAPGTGVPGGYTF

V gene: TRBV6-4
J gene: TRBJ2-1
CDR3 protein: CASRAGVESYNEQFF

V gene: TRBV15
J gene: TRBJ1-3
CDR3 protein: CATSRALAVSGNTIYF

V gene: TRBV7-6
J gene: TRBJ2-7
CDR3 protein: CASSQSGEQYF

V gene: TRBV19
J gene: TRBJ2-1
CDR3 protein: CASSIVLYNEQFF

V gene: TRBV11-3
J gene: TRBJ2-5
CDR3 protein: CASSSPDRFETQYF

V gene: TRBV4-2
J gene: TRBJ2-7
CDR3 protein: CASSSRLAGTYEQYF

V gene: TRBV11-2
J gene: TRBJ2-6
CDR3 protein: CASSKTGHSSGANVLTF

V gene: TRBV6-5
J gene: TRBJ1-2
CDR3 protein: CASSTRFGANYGYTF

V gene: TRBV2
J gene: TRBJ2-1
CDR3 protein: CASSPRTSGILRGEQFF

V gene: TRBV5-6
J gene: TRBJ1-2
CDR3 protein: CASSLIGQAPYGYTF

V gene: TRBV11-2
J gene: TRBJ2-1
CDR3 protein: CASSFHQGGRNEQFF

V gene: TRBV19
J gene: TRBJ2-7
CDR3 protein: CASSYTTGTSSYEQYF

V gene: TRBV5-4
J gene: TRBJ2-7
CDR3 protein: CASSYGQLYEQYF

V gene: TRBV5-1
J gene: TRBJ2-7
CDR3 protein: CASSLFLSGEEEQYF

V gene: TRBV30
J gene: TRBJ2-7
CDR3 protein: CAWTLAGGNEQYF

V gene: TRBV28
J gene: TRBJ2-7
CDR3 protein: CASSLAGGQITGEQYF

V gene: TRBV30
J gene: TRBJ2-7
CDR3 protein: CAWSVTYEQYF

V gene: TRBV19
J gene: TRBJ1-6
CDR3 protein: CASSNLSNGGARSPLHF

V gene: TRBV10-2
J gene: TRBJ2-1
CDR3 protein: CASGGGPSSYNEQFF

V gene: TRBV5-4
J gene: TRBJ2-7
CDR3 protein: CASSSGQGLSVQYF

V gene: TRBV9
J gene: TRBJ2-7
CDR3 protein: CASSLRTGANYEQYF

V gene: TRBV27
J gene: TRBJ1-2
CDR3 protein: CASSFSGRDGYTF

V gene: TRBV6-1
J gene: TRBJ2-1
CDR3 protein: CASEGQGASYNEQFF

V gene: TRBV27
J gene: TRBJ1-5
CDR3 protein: CASSLQGYSNQPQHF

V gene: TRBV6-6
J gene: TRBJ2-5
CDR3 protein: CASSRTELYQETQYF

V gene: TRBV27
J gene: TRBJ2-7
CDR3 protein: CASSRSAGGPEQYF

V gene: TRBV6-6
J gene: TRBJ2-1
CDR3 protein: CASSFTSDLYNEQFF

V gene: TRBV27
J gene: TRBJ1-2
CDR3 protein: CASSHRQGDGYTF

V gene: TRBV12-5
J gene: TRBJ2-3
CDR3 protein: CASIAPRGSSGTDTQYF

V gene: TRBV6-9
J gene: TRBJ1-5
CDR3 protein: CASRLTGPQPQHF